This T cell receptor beta chain was retrieved from a study of T cells in Graves' hyperthyroidism and ophthalmopathy. Whole-study findings and limits: Ophthalmopathy was separated from stable hyperthyroidism by a 13 V-J model. Progression to ophthalmopathy was predicted a median of 6.5 months early.

RNA transcripts gave rise to amplified TCR beta CDR3 regions. The HTBI primer set drove a first-round RT-PCR of the TCR CDR3. TCRdb reanalysed the multiplex PCR reads using MiXCR and keeps one entry per CDR3 protein. The table has 45,000 or so distinct CDR3 sequences, around 45% seen once; the top ten hold roughly 32%. This clonotype has at least ten counts. Its matching antigen is unknown. Between the trimmed V and J ends, which lost 5 bases and 6 bases, there was a span of 19 bases. The CDR3 has 16 amino acids. In germline, CDR1 is MDHEN, CDR2 SYDVKM. The source of this sequence is a woman aged 45-65 years with Graves' hyperthyroidism. The rearrangement links TRBV28 to TRBJ1-4, with D possibly being TRBD1 (6 bases). The sample comprised peripheral blood or thyroid tissue (not recorded which). The CDR3: CASSPPNRVTDEKLFF. The CDR3 region has the DNA TGTGCCAGCAGTCCCCCGAACAGGGTTACGGATGAAAAACTGTTTTTT.